Below, one TCR beta chain is given with its context. Its antigen is unknown. Every bit of the isolated RNA underwent reverse transcription, so sequencing read expressed TCRB transcripts. Sequenced naive, central memory and regulatory T cell samples produced an average of about 3.6 million reads. Clones were sequenced by immunoSEQ multiplex PCR, and TCRdb holds only the in-frame ones, with some missing. The sample shows over 600,000 clones, approximately 13% of them seen only once. This sample is drawn from a study of beta chain features in type 1 diabetes. General study points: A greater similarity of naive, central memory and Treg TCRB repertoires was seen among patients than among healthy donors. There was a moderate but significant shortening of TCRB CDR3s in all four CD4+ subsets of Type 1 diabetes patients. A cDNA-based sequencing approach could over-represent cells with high TCR expression.

Sequenced input: naive CD4+ T cells from blood. The sequence derives from a man aged 25-45 years with type 1 diabetes.

The CDR3 sequence is CSVVGEQLVRAEQFF. CDR3 DNA: TGCAGCGTTGTTGGGGAGCAGTTAGTCAGGGCTGAGCAGTTCTTC. V is TRBV29-1 and J is TRBJ2-1, with D tentatively TRBD1 or TRBD2 (5 bases each). This CDR3 is built from 15 residues. The ends were cut back, 4 bases at V and 9 bases at J, with 22 bases in the middle. Germline V CDR1 and CDR2: SQVTM, ANQGSEA.